The 11 T cell receptor beta chains in this list originate from one sample, sequenced in a study of T cells after yellow fever vaccination. TCRdb called the 5' RACE reads again in MiXCR, with one record for every CDR3 protein. The sample contains 300,000 to 450,000 distinct CDR3 sequences, under 7.5% of which appear only once. Sequences were derived from PBMCs, sampled 5 days after the yellow fever booster vaccination. The receptors come from a man younger than 45 who received the YFV17D yellow fever vaccine.

This clonotype has a count of ten or more. The V gene is TRBV5-1, the J gene TRBJ2-1; 8 bases align to TRBD2. After removal of 1 base from V and 4 bases from J, the junction contained 10 bases not matched to a gene. In germline, CDR1 is SGHRS, CDR2 YFSETQ. There are 17 residues in the CDR3. The CDR3 protein is CASSLLQSSGSYNEQFF. CDR3 bases: TGCGCCAGCAGCTTGCTTCAGTCCAGCGGGAGTTACAATGAGCAGTTCTTC.

This clonotype was counted many times. This chain links TRBV5-1 with TRBJ2-1; TRBD1 might be the D (6 bases). The CDR3 is 15 residues long. Per germline, CDR1 SGHRS and CDR2 YFSETQ. V shed 2 bases and J shed 5 bases, with 14 bases lying between them. This CDR3 is CASSFTGRGDNEQFF. The DNA for the CDR3 is TGCGCCAGCAGCTTTACGGGCAGGGGCGACAATGAGCAGTTCTTC. Using reference TRBV5-1 and TRBJ2-1 for the parts outside the CDR3, the full variable domain is KAGVTQTPRYLIKTRGQQVTLSCSPISGHRSVSWYQQTPGQGLQFLFEYFSETQRNKGNFPGRFSGRQFSNSRSEMNVSTLELGDSALYLCASSFTGRGDNEQFFGPGTRLTVL.

The chain links TRBV5-8 to TRBJ1-2, with 7 nucleotides matching TRBD1. After removal of 2 bases from V and 4 bases from J, the junction contained 5 bases not matched to a gene. The CDR3 contains 14 residues. The germline V gene has CDR1 SGHTS and CDR2 YDEGEE. CDR3: CASSFREGAYGYTF. The CDR3 region has the DNA TGTGCCAGCAGCTTCAGGGAGGGGGCCTATGGCTACACCTTC.

This sequence joins TRBV5-1 and TRBJ2-1, with TRBD1 identical over 7 bases. This CDR3 region has 15 residues. The junction had 14 bases not matched to a gene; V was cut back by 7 bases and J by 7 bases. CDR1 SGHRS and CDR2 YFSETQ come from the germline V gene. The CDR3 DNA follows: TGCGCCAGCCTAAGCCAGGCAGGGGGTGTAAATGAGCAGTTCTTC. Amino acid sequence: CASLSQAGGVNEQFF.

This clonotype was counted ten times or more. V usage is TRBV20-1 and J usage is TRBJ2-5; D is undetermined. This CDR3 has 14 amino acids. Trimming removed 1 base at V and 3 bases at J, with 12 bases between. CDR1 is DFQATT, CDR2 SNEGSKA, per germline (reference sequence). CDR3 coding DNA: TGCAGTGCTAGAGTGGAACTTTCAGAAGAGACCCAGTACTTC. Residues: CSARVELSEETQYF.

This clonotype appeared many times. The rearrangement links TRBV6-1 to TRBJ2-5, with a tentative D call TRBD1 (6 bases). Trimming stripped 6 bases from V and 4 bases from J, with 15 bases between. The CDR3 length is 14 residues. Per the germline V gene, CDR1 is MNHNS and CDR2 is SASEGT. This CDR3 is CASSKGEWVETQYF. For the CDR3, the DNA is TGTGCCAGCAGCAAGGGGGAGTGGGTAGAGACCCAGTACTTC.

This clonotype was detected many times. The gene calls are TRBV10-1 and TRBJ2-1, with 7 bases aligning to TRBD2. The trim removed 0 bases at V and 4 bases at J, leaving 6 bases unmatched. Germline CDR1 is WNHNN and CDR2 is SYGVQD (reference sequence). CDR3 length: 16 residues. The CDR3 region has the DNA TGCGCCAGCAGTGAGTCCCGACTAGCTGGATACAATGAGCAGTTCTTC. Translation: CASSESRLAGYNEQFF.

There are many counts of this clonotype. The CDR3 bases are TGTGCCAGCACCTCGGCGGGACGCCTGGAAGAGACCCAGTACTTC. Protein sequence: CASTSAGRLEETQYF. The chain combines TRBV28 with TRBJ2-5; D is possibly TRBD2 (6 bases). This CDR3 spans 15 amino acids. Germline V gives CDR1 MDHEN, CDR2 SYDVKM. Trimming cost V 7 bases and J 3 bases, with 18 bases left between them.

This clonotype was counted only a few times. The chain has TRBV7-9 and TRBJ2-7; D possibly corresponds to TRBD2 (5 bases). The CDR3 spans 15 residues. Trimming took 1 base from V and 6 from J, leaving 16 bases between them. Germline values: CDR1 SEHNR, CDR2 FQNEAQ (reference sequence). CDR3 sequence: CASSLERAAVGEQYF. Written as DNA, the CDR3 is TGTGCCAGCAGCTTAGAGAGGGCGGCAGTGGGCGAGCAGTACTTC.

In its sample, this clonotype was seen many times. The rearrangement links TRBV5-1 to TRBJ2-1, with D possibly TRBD2 on 5 matching bases. The CDR3 extends over 15 amino acids. CDR1 is SGHRS and CDR2 is YFSETQ in the germline V gene. Deletions cut 0 bases from V and 3 bases from J, with 10 bases between. CDR3 coding DNA: TGCGCCAGCAGCTTGGCGGGGAGTGACTACAATGAGCAGTTCTTC. This encodes CASSLAGSDYNEQFF.

There are a few counts of this clonotype. The chain couples TRBV12-3 or TRBV12-4 to TRBJ2-2, with a possible D match to TRBD1 (6 bases). Trimming took off 6 bases at V and 4 bases at J, with 18 bases between the two ends. This CDR3 has 16 residues. The CDR3 sequence: CASRSSGDTFTGELFF. As DNA, the CDR3 is TGTGCCAGCAGATCCTCCGGGGACACCTTCACCGGGGAGCTGTTTTTT.